This T cell receptor (beta chain) originates from a study of molecular identifiers for immune sequencing clone quantification listed by TCRdb under 2018. With respect to the entire study: For a replicate experiment, the RNA from either around 20,000 or 100,000 naive CD8 T cells was divided into five aliquots, and four of those aliquots went on to sequencing. CD8 T cells were used in a methods study to benchmark molecular-identifier clustering-based TCR repertoire sequencing (MIDCIRS) and TCR RNA copy counting. Findings and caveats that apply to the study as a whole: When barcode sub-clustering was left out, chimeric consensus sequences inflated TCR diversity, with chimeras reaching as high as 47%. Spiked-in Jurkat TCR RNA equal to a single cell's worth was reported to be detectable even within 1,100,000 naive CD8 T cells. Highly expanded clone sizes could be underestimated if identical TCR molecules share a barcode. Modeling estimated about 3.3 recovered TCR RNA copies per cell, compared with about 10 by digital PCR, which implies about 30% capture efficiency. In CMV-specific effector cells, clones with more than 20 RNA copies accounted for over 97% of molecules, whereas in naive cells such clones accounted for under 1%. The naive libraries included spiked-in Jurkat TCR RNA (around 9 copies' worth), and this RNA is not part of the donor repertoire.

Libraries of naive CD8 T cells were generated from roughly 21,000 to 960,000 sorted cells, with 10%, 30% or 50% of the purified RNA used. Naive CD8 T cells were FACS-sorted as CD8+CD4-CCR7+CD45RA+ on a BD FACSAria II into RLT Plus buffer. Roughly 10 TCR copies' worth of Jurkat RNA were spiked into roughly 20,000-1,000,000 naive CD8 T cell samples to test detection sensitivity. Enrichment of CD8 T cells was performed with RosetteSep CD8+ T Cell Enrichment Cocktail and Ficoll-Paque, after which ACK red cell lysis was carried out. This clonotype showed up many times. Its antigen target is currently unknown. No base quality information exists; no much larger clone differs at one position. Preparation of the library involved PCR. Sequencing took place on an Illumina HiSeq 4000. Bulk TCR libraries were prepared as previously described, using TCR primers listed in Table S5. The Qiagen AllPrep DNA/RNA kit was used to purify total RNA. Before any analysis, reads coming from multiple sequencing runs of the same library were combined into one pool. The source study handled its data this way. Reads were retained only if an exact TCR constant sequence was present, and the retained reads were trimmed to 150 nt and grouped according to their 12-nt molecular barcodes. Within each barcode group, reads were sub-clustered at a 15% Levenshtein threshold, and quality-weighted consensus sequences were built per RNA molecule. Non-functional sequences were excluded, and lower-count sequences lying one edit away from another sequence were also excluded. Based on a fit of two negative binomial distributions, barcode sub-clusters having less than 20% of the maximum read count were discarded. TCRdb's own reprocessing of the public reads used fastp at Q25 and MiXCR and kept productive beta chains. Under each unique CDR3 protein, matching rows form one entry showing the most common genes and DNA. The V and J calls shown here were made by TCRdb, not taken from the authors' results. Within this sample are roughly 65,000 distinct CDR3 sequences, with 15% to 20% of them counted one time only. Of the sample, 1.5% falls within the top ten clones.

The CDR3 runs 13 amino acids, cysteine and phenylalanine included. CDR3 DNA is the only sequence kept; it has 39 bases, read in frame from the first base. Deletion took 2 bases off V and 5 bases off J, with a span of 9 bases between the germline ends. Taken from the germline V gene (reference sequence), the CDR1 and CDR2 loops are SEHNR and FQNEAQ. The specimen was naive CD8+ T cells from blood, with Jurkat cell RNA spiked in. This specimen's cell subset or site label, per the study, means: FACS-sorted CD8+CD4-CCR7+CD45RA+ naive T cells. The V and J segments used are TRBV7-9 and TRBJ2-5, with the D gene not confidently named. The TCR originated in a human donor in good health. Some libraries in this study had Jurkat cell RNA spiked in. The nucleotides read TGTGCCAGCAGCTTACTTCCCGTCGAGACCCAGTACTTC. It specifies CASSLLPVETQYF.